Sequencing of this TCR beta chain was carried out in a study of a mutant IDH1 vaccine in newly diagnosed glioma. For the study at large: With temozolomide cycles, or 4-6 weeks after radiotherapy alone, vaccination was started. Weeks 35 and 47 hosted visits V12 and V13, respectively. The study's findings and limits: Seemingly, pseudoprogression had no relation to changes in the top peripheral T cell clonotypes.

Germline V gene data show CDR1 as SGHVS and CDR2 as FNYEAQ. The V end was cut by 4 bases, the J end by 5 bases, with 20 bases between. The CDR3 loop spans 16 amino acids. This clone was detected only a few times. The antigen is undetermined. TCRdb keeps only in-frame clones here, not all; method: immunoSEQ multiplex PCR. The table includes tens of thousands of clones, about three quarters detected once. Time point given: week 35, safety follow-up. What each vaccine dose contained was 300 ug of mutant IDH1 20-mer peptide, accompanied by topical imiquimod. This sample comprised PBMCs, obtained from a glioma patient whose treatment included an IDH1 peptide vaccine. The sequence derives from a man in his forties or fifties with glioma. The chain has TRBV7-6 and TRBJ1-1; D is perhaps TRBD1 (5 bases). The CDR3 spells CASSSTHQGRGTEAFF. Here the CDR3 DNA reads TGTGCCAGCAGCTCCACTCACCAGGGCCGGGGAACTGAAGCTTTCTTT.